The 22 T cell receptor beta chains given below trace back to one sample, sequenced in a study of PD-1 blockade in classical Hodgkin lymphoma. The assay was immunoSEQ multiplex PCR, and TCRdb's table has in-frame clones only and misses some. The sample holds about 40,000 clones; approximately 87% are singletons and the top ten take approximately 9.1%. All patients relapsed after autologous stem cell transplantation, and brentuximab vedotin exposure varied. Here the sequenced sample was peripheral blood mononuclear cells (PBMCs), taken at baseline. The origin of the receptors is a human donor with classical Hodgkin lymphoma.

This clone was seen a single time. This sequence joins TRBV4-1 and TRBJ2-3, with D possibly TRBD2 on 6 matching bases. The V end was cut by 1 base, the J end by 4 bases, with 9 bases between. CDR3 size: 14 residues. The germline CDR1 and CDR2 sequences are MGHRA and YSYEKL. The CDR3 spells CASSQGLGADTQYF. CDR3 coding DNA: TGCGCCAGCAGCCAAGGACTAGGGGCAGATACGCAGTATTTT.

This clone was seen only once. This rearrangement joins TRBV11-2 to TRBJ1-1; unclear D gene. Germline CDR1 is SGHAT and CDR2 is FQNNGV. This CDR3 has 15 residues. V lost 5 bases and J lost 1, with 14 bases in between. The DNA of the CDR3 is TGTGCCAGCAGCACCCAGGCTGGGGAGAACACTGAAGCTTTCTTT. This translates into CASSTQAGENTEAFF.

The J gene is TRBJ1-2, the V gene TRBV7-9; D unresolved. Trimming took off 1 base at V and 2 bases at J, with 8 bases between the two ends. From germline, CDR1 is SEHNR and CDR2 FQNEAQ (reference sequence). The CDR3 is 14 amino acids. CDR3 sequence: CASSLVAPNYGYTF. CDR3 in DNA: TGTGCCAGCAGCTTAGTGGCTCCAAACTATGGCTACACCTTC.

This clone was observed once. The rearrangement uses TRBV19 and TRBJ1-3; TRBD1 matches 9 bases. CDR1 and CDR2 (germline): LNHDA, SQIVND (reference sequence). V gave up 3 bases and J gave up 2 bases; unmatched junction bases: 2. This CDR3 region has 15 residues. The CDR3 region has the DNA TGTGCCAGTAGTATGGACAGGGGTGCTGGAAACACCATATATTTT. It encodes CASSMDRGAGNTIYF.

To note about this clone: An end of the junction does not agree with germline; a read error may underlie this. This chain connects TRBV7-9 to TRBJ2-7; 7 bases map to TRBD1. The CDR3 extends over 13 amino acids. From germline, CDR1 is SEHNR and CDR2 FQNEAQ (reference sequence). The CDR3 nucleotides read TGTGCCAGCAGGTCGACAGGGATAGAAATGGTTCACTTC. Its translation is CASRSTGIEMVHF.

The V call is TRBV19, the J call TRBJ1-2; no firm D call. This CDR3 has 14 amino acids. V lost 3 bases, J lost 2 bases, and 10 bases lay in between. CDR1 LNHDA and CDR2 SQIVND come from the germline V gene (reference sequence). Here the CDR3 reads CASSIRTGNYGYTF. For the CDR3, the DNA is TGTGCCAGTAGTATCAGGACGGGAAACTATGGCTACACCTTC.

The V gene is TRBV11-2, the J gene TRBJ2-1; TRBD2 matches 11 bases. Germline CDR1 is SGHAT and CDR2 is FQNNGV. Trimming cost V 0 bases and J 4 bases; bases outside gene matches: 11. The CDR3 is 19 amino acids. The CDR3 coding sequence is TGTGCCAGCAGCTTAGATCCCTTGACTAGCGGGGAAGGATACAATGAGCAGTTCTTC. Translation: CASSLDPLTSGEGYNEQFF.

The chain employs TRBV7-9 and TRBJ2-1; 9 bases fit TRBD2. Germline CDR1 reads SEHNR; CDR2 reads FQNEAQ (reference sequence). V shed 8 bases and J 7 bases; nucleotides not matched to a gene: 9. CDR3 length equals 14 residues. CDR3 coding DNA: TGTGCCAGCGAGGCTAGCGGGGAGGTAAATGAGCAGTTCTTC. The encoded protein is CASEASGEVNEQFF.

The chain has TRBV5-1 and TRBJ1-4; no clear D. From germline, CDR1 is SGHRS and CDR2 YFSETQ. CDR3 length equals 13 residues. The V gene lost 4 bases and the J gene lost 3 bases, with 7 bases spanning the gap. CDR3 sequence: CASSQGPNEKLFF. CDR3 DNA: TGCGCCAGCAGCCAAGGCCCTAATGAAAAACTGTTTTTT.

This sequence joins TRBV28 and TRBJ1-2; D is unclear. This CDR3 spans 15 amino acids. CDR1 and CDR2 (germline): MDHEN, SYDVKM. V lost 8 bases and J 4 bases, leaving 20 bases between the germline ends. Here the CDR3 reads CASAAIGDGGYGYTF. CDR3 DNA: TGTGCCAGCGCAGCTATCGGCGATGGAGGCTATGGCTACACCTTC.

CDR3 residues: CAIRNWGGSTDTQYF. CDR3 bases: TGTGCCATCAGGAATTGGGGCGGTAGCACAGATACGCAGTATTTT. The chain has TRBV10-3 and TRBJ2-3; a weak D match, TRBD1 (5 bases). Per germline, CDR1 ENHRY and CDR2 SYGVKD. Trimming took 6 bases from V and 0 from J, leaving 13 bases between them. The CDR3 runs to 15 residues.

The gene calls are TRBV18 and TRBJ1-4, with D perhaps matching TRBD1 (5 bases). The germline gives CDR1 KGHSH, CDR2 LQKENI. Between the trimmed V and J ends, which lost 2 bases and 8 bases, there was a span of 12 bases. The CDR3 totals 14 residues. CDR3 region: CASSPGPQGEKLFF. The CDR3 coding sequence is TGTGCCAGCTCACCAGGACCTCAGGGAGAAAAACTGTTTTTT. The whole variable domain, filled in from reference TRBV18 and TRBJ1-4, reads NAGVMQNPRHLVRRRGQEARLRCSPMKGHSHVYWYRQLPEEGLKFMVYLQKENIIDESGMPKERFSAEFPKEGPSILRIQQVVRGDSAAYFCASSPGPQGEKLFFGSGTQLSVL.

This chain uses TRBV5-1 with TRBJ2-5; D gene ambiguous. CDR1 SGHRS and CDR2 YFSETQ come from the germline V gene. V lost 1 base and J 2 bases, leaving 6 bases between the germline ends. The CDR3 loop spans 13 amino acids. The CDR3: CASSLNGQETQYF. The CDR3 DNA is TGCGCCAGCAGCTTGAATGGGCAAGAGACCCAGTACTTC.

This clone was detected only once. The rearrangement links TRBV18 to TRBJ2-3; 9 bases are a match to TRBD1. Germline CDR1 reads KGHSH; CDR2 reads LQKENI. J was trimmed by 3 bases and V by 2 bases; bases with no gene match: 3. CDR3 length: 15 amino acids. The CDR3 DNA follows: TGTGCCAGCTCACCAGGACAGGGGCGAACAGATACGCAGTATTTT. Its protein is CASSPGQGRTDTQYF. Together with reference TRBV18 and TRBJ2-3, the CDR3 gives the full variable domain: NAGVMQNPRHLVRRRGQEARLRCSPMKGHSHVYWYRQLPEEGLKFMVYLQKENIIDESGMPKERFSAEFPKEGPSILRIQQVVRGDSAAYFCASSPGQGRTDTQYFGPGTRLTVL.

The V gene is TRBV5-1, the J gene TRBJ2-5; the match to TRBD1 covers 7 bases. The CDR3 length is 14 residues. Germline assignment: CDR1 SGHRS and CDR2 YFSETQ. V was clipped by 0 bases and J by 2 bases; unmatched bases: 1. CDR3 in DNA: TGCGCCAGCAGCTTGGTGGGACAGCAAGAGACCCAGTACTTC. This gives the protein CASSLVGQQETQYF.

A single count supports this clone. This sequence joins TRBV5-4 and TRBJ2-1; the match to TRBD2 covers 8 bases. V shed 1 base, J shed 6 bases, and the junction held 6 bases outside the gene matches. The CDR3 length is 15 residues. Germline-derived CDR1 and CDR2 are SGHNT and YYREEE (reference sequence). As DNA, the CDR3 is TGTGCCAGCAGCTTGCCCGGGACTAGGGGCAATGAGCAGTTCTTC. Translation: CASSLPGTRGNEQFF.

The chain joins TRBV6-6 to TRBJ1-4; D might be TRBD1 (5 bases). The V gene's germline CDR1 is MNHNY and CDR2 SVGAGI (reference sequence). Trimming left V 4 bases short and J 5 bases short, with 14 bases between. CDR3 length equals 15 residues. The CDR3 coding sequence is TGTGCCAGCAGTTTCCCGGGACCGCGCAATGAAAAACTGTTTTTT. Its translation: CASSFPGPRNEKLFF.

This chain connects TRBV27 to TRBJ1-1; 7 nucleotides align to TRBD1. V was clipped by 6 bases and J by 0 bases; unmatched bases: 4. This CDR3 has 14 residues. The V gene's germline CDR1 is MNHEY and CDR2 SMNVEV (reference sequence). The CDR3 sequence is CASRNRGLNTEAFF. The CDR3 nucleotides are TGTGCCAGCAGGAACAGGGGATTGAACACTGAAGCTTTCTTT.

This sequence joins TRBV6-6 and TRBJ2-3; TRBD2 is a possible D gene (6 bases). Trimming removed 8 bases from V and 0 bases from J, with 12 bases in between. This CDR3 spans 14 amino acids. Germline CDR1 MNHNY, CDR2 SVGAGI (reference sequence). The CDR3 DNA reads TGTGCCAGCTACAGCGGGTGGAGCACAGATACGCAGTATTTT. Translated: CASYSGWSTDTQYF.

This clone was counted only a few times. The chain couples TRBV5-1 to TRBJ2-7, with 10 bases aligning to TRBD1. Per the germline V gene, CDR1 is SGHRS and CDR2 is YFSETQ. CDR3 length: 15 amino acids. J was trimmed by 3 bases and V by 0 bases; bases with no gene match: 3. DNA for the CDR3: TGCGCCAGCAGCTTGGAGGGACAGGGGAACTACGAGCAGTACTTC. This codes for CASSLEGQGNYEQYF.

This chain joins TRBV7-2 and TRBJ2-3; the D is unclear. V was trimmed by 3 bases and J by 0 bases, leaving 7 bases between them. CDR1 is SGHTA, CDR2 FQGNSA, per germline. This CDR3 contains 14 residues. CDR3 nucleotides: TGTGCCAGCAGCTTCCCGCTAAGCACAGATACGCAGTATTTT. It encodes CASSFPLSTDTQYF.

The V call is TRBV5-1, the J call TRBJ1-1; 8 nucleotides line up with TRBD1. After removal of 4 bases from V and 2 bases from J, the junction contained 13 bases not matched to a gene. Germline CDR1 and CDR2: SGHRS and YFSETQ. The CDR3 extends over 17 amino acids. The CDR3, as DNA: TGCGCCAGCAGCCGCGAGGGTATGGGACAGGCCAACACTGAAGCTTTCTTT. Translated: CASSREGMGQANTEAFF. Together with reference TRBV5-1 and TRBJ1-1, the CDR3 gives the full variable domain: KAGVTQTPRYLIKTRGQQVTLSCSPISGHRSVSWYQQTPGQGLQFLFEYFSETQRNKGNFPGRFSGRQFSNSRSEMNVSTLELGDSALYLCASSREGMGQANTEAFFGQGTRLTVV.